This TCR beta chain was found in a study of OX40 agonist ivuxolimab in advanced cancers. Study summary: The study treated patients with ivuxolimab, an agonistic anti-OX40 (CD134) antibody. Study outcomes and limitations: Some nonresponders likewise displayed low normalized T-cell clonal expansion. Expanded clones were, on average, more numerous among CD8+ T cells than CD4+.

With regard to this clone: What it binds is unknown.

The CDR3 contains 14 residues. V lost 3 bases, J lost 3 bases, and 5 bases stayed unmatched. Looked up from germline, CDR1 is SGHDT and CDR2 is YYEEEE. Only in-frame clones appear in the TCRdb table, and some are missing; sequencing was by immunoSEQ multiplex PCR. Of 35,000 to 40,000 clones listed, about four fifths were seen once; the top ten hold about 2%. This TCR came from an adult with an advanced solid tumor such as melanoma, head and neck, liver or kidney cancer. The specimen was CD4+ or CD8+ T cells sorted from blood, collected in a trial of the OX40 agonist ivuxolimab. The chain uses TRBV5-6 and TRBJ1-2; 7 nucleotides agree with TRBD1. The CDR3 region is CASSSTDRDYGYTF. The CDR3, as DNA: TGTGCCAGCAGCTCTACAGACAGGGACTATGGCTACACCTTC.